Listed below are T cell receptor beta chains from one sample, sequenced in a study of blood T cell repertoires in COVID-19. Sequencing was performed with immunoSEQ multiplex PCR; in TCRdb, only in-frame clones are kept and a portion is missing. Here the sample spans around 210,000 clones, around 84% being singletons. Sequenced material: peripheral blood. The receptors shown here come from a human donor in a cohort sampled during active COVID-19. The CDR3 runs from the conserved cysteine through the conserved F or W. Each record gives: CDR3 DNA, CDR3 protein, clone size, J gene, CDR3 length, D gene, V gene. A D gene is named only where the DNA matches it firmly. Clone size is given for some rows only: seen once, a few or many times, or a class if the clone is expanded.

CDR3nt: TGTGCCAGCACAACAGGGTCGGAGATCCAGTACTTC
CDR3aa: CASTTGSEIQYF
abundance: -
j_gene: TRBJ2-5
len: 12
d_gene: -
v_gene: TRBV7-9

CDR3nt: TGTGCCAGCAGTGGATTTCTAGCGAAAGGAAATACAGATACGCAGTATTTT
CDR3aa: CASSGFLAKGNTDTQYF
abundance: -
j_gene: TRBJ2-3
len: 17
d_gene: -
v_gene: TRBV25-1

CDR3nt: TGCAGCGTTGAGGGTCAGGGGACCTACGAGCAGTACTTC
CDR3aa: CSVEGQGTYEQYF
abundance: -
j_gene: TRBJ2-7
len: 13
d_gene: -
v_gene: TRBV29-1

CDR3nt: TGTGCCAGCAGCGACCTTCGAGGGAAGCAGTACTTC
CDR3aa: CASSDLRGKQYF
abundance: few
j_gene: TRBJ2-7
len: 12
d_gene: -
v_gene: TRBV28

CDR3nt: TGTGCCAGCAGTCCTCGTAACAGGGTTGGGTACACCGGGGAGCTGTTTTTT
CDR3aa: CASSPRNRVGYTGELFF
abundance: -
j_gene: TRBJ2-2
len: 17
d_gene: -
v_gene: TRBV27

CDR3nt: TGTGCCAGCCGATTGGTAAGCCCGAATCAGCCCCAGCATTTT
CDR3aa: CASRLVSPNQPQHF
abundance: once
j_gene: TRBJ1-5
len: 14
d_gene: -
v_gene: TRBV28

CDR3nt: TGTGCCAGCAGCCTGAGTGTTCAAGAGACCCAGTACTTC
CDR3aa: CASSLSVQETQYF
abundance: -
j_gene: TRBJ2-5
len: 13
d_gene: -
v_gene: TRBV11-2

CDR3nt: TGTGCCAGCAGCAGTCGTTCGGGCTCTGGGGCCAACGTCCTGACTTTC
CDR3aa: CASSSRSGSGANVLTF
abundance: -
j_gene: TRBJ2-6
len: 16
d_gene: -
v_gene: TRBV7-2

CDR3nt: TGCAGCGTCTGGACAGGGCAGACTGAAGCTTTCTTT
CDR3aa: CSVWTGQTEAFF
abundance: -
j_gene: TRBJ1-1
len: 12
d_gene: TRBD1
v_gene: TRBV29-1

CDR3nt: TGTGCCACCTTTGAATGGGGGCTCTATGGCTACACCTTC
CDR3aa: CATFEWGLYGYTF
abundance: -
j_gene: TRBJ1-2
len: 13
d_gene: -
v_gene: TRBV10-3

CDR3nt: TGTGCCAGTCTGGACCCCGAAAAGTACAGCGGGGGATACAATGAGCAGTTCTTC
CDR3aa: CASLDPEKYSGGYNEQFF
abundance: -
j_gene: TRBJ2-1
len: 18
d_gene: TRBD2
v_gene: TRBV28

CDR3nt: TGTGCCAGCAGTTTAAACAGGAACACTGAAGCTTTCTTT
CDR3aa: CASSLNRNTEAFF
abundance: -
j_gene: TRBJ1-1
len: 13
d_gene: -
v_gene: TRBV12-3/TRBV12-4

CDR3nt: TGTGCCAGCAGTGAGGGGGGGACTGGGGCCAACGTCCTGACTTTC
CDR3aa: CASSEGGTGANVLTF
abundance: -
j_gene: TRBJ2-6
len: 15
d_gene: -
v_gene: TRBV28

CDR3nt: TGTGCCAGCAGCGTAAGGGGTGACGGCTCCTACAATGAGCAGTTCTTC
CDR3aa: CASSVRGDGSYNEQFF
abundance: -
j_gene: TRBJ2-1
len: 16
d_gene: -
v_gene: TRBV9

CDR3nt: TGTGCCAGCAGCTTAGCCGAACGAAGGGACAGCCGCTCACCCCTCCACTTT
CDR3aa: CASSLAERRDSRSPLHF
abundance: -
j_gene: TRBJ1-6
len: 17
d_gene: TRBD1
v_gene: TRBV7-8

CDR3nt: TGTGCCAGCAGCTTAGGCCGACTAGCAACAGATACGCAGTATTTT
CDR3aa: CASSLGRLATDTQYF
abundance: -
j_gene: TRBJ2-3
len: 15
d_gene: TRBD2
v_gene: TRBV7-9

CDR3nt: TGTGCCAGTAGTTACATCTCCGACAGGGGTCCATTAGGCGAGCAGTACTTC
CDR3aa: CASSYISDRGPLGEQYF
abundance: -
j_gene: TRBJ2-7
len: 17
d_gene: TRBD1
v_gene: TRBV19

CDR3nt: TGTGCCAGCAGCCGCAGGATAGGATCCCGGGGGAGGGGAGACAATGAGCAGTTCTTC
CDR3aa: CASSRRIGSRGRGDNEQFF
abundance: -
j_gene: TRBJ2-1
len: 19
d_gene: TRBD2
v_gene: TRBV7-8

CDR3nt: TGTGCCACTACAGGGCCGAACACCGGGGAGCTGTTTTTT
CDR3aa: CATTGPNTGELFF
abundance: -
j_gene: TRBJ2-2
len: 13
d_gene: -
v_gene: TRBV19

CDR3nt: TGTGCCAGCAAGGGGTCCTCTGGAAACACCATATATTTT
CDR3aa: CASKGSSGNTIYF
abundance: -
j_gene: TRBJ1-3
len: 13
d_gene: -
v_gene: TRBV2

CDR3nt: TGTGCCAGCAGCCGGACAGGCGGATATGGCTACACCTTC
CDR3aa: CASSRTGGYGYTF
abundance: -
j_gene: TRBJ1-2
len: 13
d_gene: TRBD1
v_gene: TRBV3-1/TRBV3-2

CDR3nt: TGTGCCAGCAGCCATAGCGGGAGCCCAGATACGCAGTATTTT
CDR3aa: CASSHSGSPDTQYF
abundance: -
j_gene: TRBJ2-3
len: 14
d_gene: TRBD2
v_gene: TRBV7-9

CDR3nt: TGTGCCAGCAGCGTTGCAGGGGGCGCAAGCTACGAGCAGTACTTC
CDR3aa: CASSVAGGASYEQYF
abundance: -
j_gene: TRBJ2-7
len: 15
d_gene: TRBD1
v_gene: TRBV5-6

CDR3nt: TGTGCCAGCAGCCTTGACTCGAACACTGAAGCTTTCTTT
CDR3aa: CASSLDSNTEAFF
abundance: -
j_gene: TRBJ1-1
len: 13
d_gene: -
v_gene: TRBV2

CDR3nt: TGTGCCAGCAGAACAGGGGCTGGAAACACCATATATTTT
CDR3aa: CASRTGAGNTIYF
abundance: -
j_gene: TRBJ1-3
len: 13
d_gene: TRBD1
v_gene: TRBV6-5

CDR3nt: TGTGCCAGCAGCTACCCCCGGGACCTAGGGGGCTATGGCTACACCTTC
CDR3aa: CASSYPRDLGGYGYTF
abundance: -
j_gene: TRBJ1-2
len: 16
d_gene: -
v_gene: TRBV7-9

CDR3nt: TGTGCCAGCAGTTACTCCAGGGGCGGGAATGAGCAGTTCTTC
CDR3aa: CASSYSRGGNEQFF
abundance: once
j_gene: TRBJ2-1
len: 14
d_gene: -
v_gene: TRBV6-6